The entry below gives a single TCR beta chain sequence along with its context. Its matching antigen is unknown. The V end lost 3 bases, the J end lost 9 bases, and 15 bases lay between the germline ends. Germline assignment: CDR1 PRHDT and CDR2 FYEKMQ (reference sequence). The length of the CDR3 is 14 residues. Under the authors' procedure: Filtering differed because ImmunoSEQ produced junction-only sequences that carried no quality scores. Some clones are missing from TCRdb's copy, which holds only in-frame ones; the method was immunoSEQ multiplex PCR. Clonal size and the V and J genes are those of that table, whereas D and trimming came from the DNA. This sample has about 2,500,000 clones, with around nine tenths found just once. This entry is derived from a study of shared clonotypes between healthy human individuals. Whole-study results and caveats: It was only blood that was sampled, and tissue repertoires likely differ. Naive subsets typically showed greater estimated richness than memory subsets.

The sequence was obtained from a man younger than 35 in good health. This chain joins TRBV13 and TRBJ2-1, with D possibly TRBD2 on 5 matching bases. Sequenced input: naive CD4+ T cells sorted from blood. Subset noted: CD45RA+ positively selected. Here the CDR3 DNA reads TGTGCCAGCAGCTTCTCACCCCCAGAGGGTGAGCAGTTCTTC. Translated: CASSFSPPEGEQFF.